The clone carrying this T cell receptor beta chain turned up a few times. Authors' analysis steps: Quantification of nucleated cells was approximated via reference gene primer amplification. Sequencing was performed with immunoSEQ multiplex PCR; in TCRdb, only in-frame clones are kept and a portion is missing. V, J and clone size derive from that table, while D and trimming were established from the DNA sequence. The sample lists some 110,000 clones; roughly 82% were seen once. This sample was taken from a study of blood T cell repertoires in COVID-19. Study as a whole: Sites across the United States, Italy and Spain contributed samples from acute and convalescent COVID-19. Nucleic acid was either cDNA or gDNA, and it came from T cells, B-cell-depleted T cells, or PBMCs.

The germline CDR1 and CDR2 sequences are KGHSH and LQKENI. The CDR3 runs to 16 residues. Trimming at V came to 6 bases and at J to 4 bases, leaving 8 bases not matched to a gene. The rearrangement links TRBV18 to TRBJ2-2; 10 nucleotides line up with TRBD1. Input material: peripheral blood. The receptor was derived from a man in his 60s with acute or convalescent COVID-19. The CDR3 bases are TGTGCCAGCTCGCCCGACAGGGGGCGCGGCACCGGGGAGCTGTTTTTT. Its protein product is CASSPDRGRGTGELFF.